One and the same sample provided the 10 T cell receptor beta chains below, sequenced in a study of regulatory T cells in long-lasting Graves disease. Time point reported: newly diagnosed GD, antithyroid drugs for less than 3 months. PBMC-derived RNA was used for the TCR library. Building of the TCR beta libraries involved iRepertoire HTBI primers and Arm-PCR of CDR3 regions. TCRdb re-called the multiplex PCR reads with MiXCR, one entry per CDR3 protein. This table has 600,000 to 650,000 distinct CDR3 sequences, around 17% appearing once. The sample was also reused in another study, on T cells in Graves' hyperthyroidism and ophthalmopathy.

Sequenced material: peripheral blood mononuclear cells (PBMCs), taken at new diagnosis, from a patient treated with antithyroid drugs. The receptors were sampled from a woman in her thirties with Graves disease.

The V and J genes are TRBV20-1 and TRBJ2-7; possible D gene TRBD2, 5 bases. This CDR3 is 13 amino acids long. The germline V and J ends were trimmed by 5 bases and 2 bases, with 13 bases remaining between them. Per germline, CDR1 DFQATT and CDR2 SNEGSKA (reference sequence). Here the CDR3 DNA reads TGCAGTGCTGAACCGAGGGCCACCTACGAGCAGTACTTC. Translation: CSAEPRATYEQYF.

This clonotype was picked up a small number of times. The V call is TRBV28, the J call TRBJ2-2, with D perhaps TRBD2 (7 bases). Germline V CDR1 and CDR2: MDHEN, SYDVKM. Between the trimmed V and J ends, which lost 6 bases and 1 base, there was a span of 21 bases. The CDR3 is made up of 18 amino acids. CDR3 residues: CASRGYGGAKGNTGELFF. Here the CDR3 DNA reads TGTGCCAGCAGAGGGTATGGGGGGGCGAAGGGGAACACCGGGGAGCTGTTTTTT.

This clonotype has a count of ten or more. This chain joins TRBV6-1 and TRBJ2-1, with 7 positions matching TRBD1. Trimming took 8 bases from V and 3 from J; bases not matched to a gene: 10. Germline values: CDR1 MNHNS, CDR2 SASEGT. This CDR3 is 15 amino acids long. CDR3 sequence reads: CASPYPGGNYNEQFF. As DNA, the CDR3 is TGTGCCAGCCCGTACCCAGGGGGAAACTACAATGAGCAGTTCTTC.

This clonotype was observed many times. The gene calls are TRBV28 and TRBJ2-5; 8 positions agree with TRBD2. The junction had 12 bases not matched to a gene; V was cut back by 4 bases and J by 5 bases. The CDR3 is 16 residues long. CDR1 and CDR2 from the germline V gene are MDHEN and SYDVKM. The CDR3 loop reads CASSYSTSGSRETQYF. The DNA of the CDR3 is TGTGCCAGCAGTTACTCTACAAGCGGGAGCCGGGAGACCCAGTACTTC.

This clonotype was recorded at least ten times. V usage is TRBV2 and J usage is TRBJ2-2; 10 bases are shared with TRBD1. Trimming at V came to 6 bases and at J to 6 bases, leaving 7 bases not matched to a gene. CDR1 is SNHLY and CDR2 is FYNNEI in the germline V gene. The CDR3 is 15 residues long. The CDR3, as DNA: TGTGCCAGCAGCTGGGACAGGGGAGGTTCCGGGGAGCTGTTTTTT. This codes for CASSWDRGGSGELFF.

This clonotype was counted ten times or more. The chain links TRBV5-1 to TRBJ1-1; a possible D gene is TRBD1 (6 bases). The CDR3 runs to 15 residues. Germline-derived CDR1 and CDR2 are SGHRS and YFSETQ. V shed 4 bases and J shed 8 bases, with 21 bases lying between them. DNA of the CDR3: TGCGCCAGCAGCAGACCCCAACAGGGAACTCCCGAAGCTTTCTTT. Translated: CASSRPQQGTPEAFF.

V and J are TRBV5-1 and TRBJ1-1, with unresolved D. The CDR3 totals 13 residues. Trimming shortened V by 1 base and J by 8 bases, and 12 bases separated the two germline ends. Germline CDR1 reads SGHRS; CDR2 reads YFSETQ. The CDR3 region has the DNA TGCGCCAGCAGCTTGAGCGCGCAGGAGGAAGCTTTCTTT. This codes for CASSLSAQEEAFF.

The rearrangement links TRBV19 to TRBJ2-1; tentative D call: TRBD1 (5 bases). From germline, CDR1 is LNHDA and CDR2 SQIVND (reference sequence). This CDR3 region has 18 residues. Trimming cost V 3 bases and J 4 bases, with 22 bases left between them. As DNA, the CDR3 is TGTGCCAGTAGTATTCGATTAGGCGGAACCGACAGTTACAATGAGCAGTTCTTC. Protein product: CASSIRLGGTDSYNEQFF.

About this clonotype itself: The CDR3 does not end in the conserved phenylalanine or tryptophan, so this is likely a read error. This chain connects TRBV19 to TRBJ2-7, with TRBD1 matching 7 bases. CDR3 size: 15 residues. The germline CDR1 and CDR2 sequences are LNHDA and SQIVND (reference sequence). The CDR3 is CANSDRAVSSYEQYS. Here the CDR3 DNA reads TGTGCCAATAGTGACAGGGCGGTAAGCTCCTACGAGCAGTACTCC.

This clonotype was observed at least ten times. This chain connects TRBV7-3 to TRBJ2-1; 13 bases align to TRBD2. In germline, CDR1 is SGHTA, CDR2 FQGTGA. J lost 7 bases, V lost 1 base, and 4 bases had no gene match. This CDR3 has 16 residues. This CDR3 reads CASSLRGLAGANEQFF. CDR3 nucleotides: TGTGCCAGCAGCTTAAGAGGACTAGCGGGAGCGAATGAGCAGTTCTTC.